Sequencing of this T cell receptor beta chain was carried out in a study of CD8 T cells in Susac syndrome. Germline CDR1 and CDR2: DFQATT and SNEGSKA (reference sequence). The CDR3 is made up of 13 amino acids. The germline V and J ends were trimmed by 6 bases and 7 bases, with 15 bases remaining between them. Random-hexamer reverse transcription was applied to about 0.5 to 1 ug RNA. TCRdb reprocessed the immunoSEQ multiplex PCR reads with MiXCR, giving one entry per CDR3 protein. The sample holds around 170,000 distinct CDR3 sequences; 85% to 95% are singletons and the top ten take around 0.11%. Sequenced: CD4+ T cells from PBMCs. The chain employs TRBV20-1 and TRBJ1-4; a possible D gene is TRBD1 (6 bases). The origin of this receptor is a human donor with Susac syndrome. CDR3 in DNA: TGCAGTGCCGGGGGGAGGGGGACTGAAAAACTGTTTTTT. It encodes CSAGGRGTEKLFF.